This T cell receptor beta chain was recorded in a study of cytomegalovirus exposure and HLA in healthy donors. Germline CDR1 reads LNHDA; CDR2 reads SQIVND (reference sequence). This CDR3 has 15 residues. V was clipped by 4 bases and J by 2 bases; unmatched bases: 5. PCR primers comprised 60 Vbeta and 13 Jbeta primers. This table comes from immunoSEQ multiplex PCR, and its TCRdb copy is limited to in-frame clones, with some not included. The data hold 150,000 to 200,000 clones, with roughly 80% observed a single time. Sequenced sample: PBMCs. The V call is TRBV19, the J call TRBJ1-2; TRBD1 matches 9 bases. This TCR derives from a man between 18 and 35 years old in good health and CMV-seropositive. This CDR3 is CASSTGGTGNYGYTF. The CDR3 DNA is TGTGCCAGTAGTACGGGAGGGACAGGGAACTATGGCTACACCTTC. Combining the CDR3 with reference TRBV19 and TRBJ1-2 gives the whole variable domain DGGITQSPKYLFRKEGQNVTLSCEQNLNHDAMYWYRQDPGQGLRLIYYSQIVNDFQKGDIAEGYSVSREKKESFPLTVTSAQKNPTAFYLCASSTGGTGNYGYTFGSGTRLTVV.